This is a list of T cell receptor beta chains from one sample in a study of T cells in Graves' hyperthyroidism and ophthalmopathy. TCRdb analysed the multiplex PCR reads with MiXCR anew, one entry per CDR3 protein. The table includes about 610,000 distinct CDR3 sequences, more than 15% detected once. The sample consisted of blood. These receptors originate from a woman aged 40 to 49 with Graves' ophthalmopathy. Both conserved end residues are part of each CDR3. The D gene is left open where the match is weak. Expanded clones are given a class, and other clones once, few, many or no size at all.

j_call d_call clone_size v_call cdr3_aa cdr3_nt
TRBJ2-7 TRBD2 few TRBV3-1 CASSQDIPGEGSRYEQYF TGTGCCAGCAGCCAAGACATCCCTGGGGAGGGTAGCCGCTACGAGCAGTACTTC
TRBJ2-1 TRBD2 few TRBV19 CASSTGTSGRNEQFF TGTGCCAGTAGTACTGGGACTAGCGGGAGGAATGAGCAGTTCTTC
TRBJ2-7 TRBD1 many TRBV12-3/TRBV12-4 CASSYDREPHEQYF TGTGCCAGCAGTTACGACAGGGAGCCCCACGAGCAGTACTTC
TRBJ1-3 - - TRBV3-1 CASSPGYGNTIYF TGTGCCAGCAGCCCAGGGTACGGAAACACCATATATTTT
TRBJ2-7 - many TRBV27 CASGFSYEQYF TGTGCCAGCGGATTTTCCTACGAGCAGTACTTC
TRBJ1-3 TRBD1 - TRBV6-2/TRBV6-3 CASRPQDRERLGNTIYF TGCGCCAGCAGGCCTCAGGACAGGGAGCGGCTTGGAAACACCATATATTTT
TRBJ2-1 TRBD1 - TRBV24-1 CTTNRQGDYNEQFF TGTACCACCAACCGACAGGGGGATTACAATGAGCAGTTCTTC
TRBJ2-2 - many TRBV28 CASSLFPLNTGELFF TGTGCCAGCAGTTTATTTCCTCTGAACACCGGGGAGCTGTTTTTT
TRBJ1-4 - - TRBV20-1 CSAGENEKLFF TGCAGTGCTGGGGAGAATGAAAAACTGTTTTTT
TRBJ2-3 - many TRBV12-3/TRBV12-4 CASSTSADTQYF TGTGCCAGCAGTACAAGTGCGGATACGCAGTATTTT